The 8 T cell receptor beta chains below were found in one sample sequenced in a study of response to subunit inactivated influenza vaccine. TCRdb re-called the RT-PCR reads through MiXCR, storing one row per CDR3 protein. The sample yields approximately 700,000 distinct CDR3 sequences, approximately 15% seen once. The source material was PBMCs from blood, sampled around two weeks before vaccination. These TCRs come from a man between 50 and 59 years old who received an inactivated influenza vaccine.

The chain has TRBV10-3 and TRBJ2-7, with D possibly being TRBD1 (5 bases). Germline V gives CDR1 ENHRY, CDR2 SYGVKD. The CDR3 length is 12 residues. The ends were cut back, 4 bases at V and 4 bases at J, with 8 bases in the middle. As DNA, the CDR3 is TGTGCCATCAGTGGGGGCATGTACGAGCAGTACTTC. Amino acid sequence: CAISGGMYEQYF.

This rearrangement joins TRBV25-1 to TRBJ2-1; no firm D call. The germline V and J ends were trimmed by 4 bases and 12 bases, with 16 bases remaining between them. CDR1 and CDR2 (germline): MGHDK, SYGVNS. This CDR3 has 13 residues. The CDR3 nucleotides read TGTGCCAGCAGTGCCGGTGAAACCGTGGGGCAGTTCTTC. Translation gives CASSAGETVGQFF.

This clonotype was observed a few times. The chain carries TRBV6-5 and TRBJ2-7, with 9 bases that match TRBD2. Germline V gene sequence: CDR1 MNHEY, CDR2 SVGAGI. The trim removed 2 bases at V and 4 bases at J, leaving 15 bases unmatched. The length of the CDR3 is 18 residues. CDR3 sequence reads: CASSYMRGGGGRGYEQYF. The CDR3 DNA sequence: TGTGCCAGCAGTTACATGAGAGGGGGAGGCGGGAGGGGGTACGAGCAGTACTTC.

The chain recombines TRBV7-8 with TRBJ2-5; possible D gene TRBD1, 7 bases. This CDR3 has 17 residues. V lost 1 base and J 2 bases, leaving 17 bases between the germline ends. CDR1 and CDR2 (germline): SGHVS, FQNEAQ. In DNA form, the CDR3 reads TGTGCCAGCAGCTTAGAGCGGAGGGGGCCCATTCAAGAGACCCAGTACTTC. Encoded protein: CASSLERRGPIQETQYF.

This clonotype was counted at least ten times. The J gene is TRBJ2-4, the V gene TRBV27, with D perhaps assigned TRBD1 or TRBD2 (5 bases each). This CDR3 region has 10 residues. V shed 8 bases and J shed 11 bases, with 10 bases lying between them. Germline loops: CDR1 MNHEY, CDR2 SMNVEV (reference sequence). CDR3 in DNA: TGTGCCAGCGGCCGAGGGGTTCAGTACTTC. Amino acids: CASGRGVQYF.

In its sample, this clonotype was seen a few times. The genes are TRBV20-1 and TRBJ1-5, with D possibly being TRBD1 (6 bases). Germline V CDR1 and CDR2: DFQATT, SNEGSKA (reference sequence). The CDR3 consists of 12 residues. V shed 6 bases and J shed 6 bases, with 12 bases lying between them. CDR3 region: CSAKQGSQPQHF. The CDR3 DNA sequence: TGCAGTGCAAAACAGGGCAGTCAGCCCCAGCATTTT.

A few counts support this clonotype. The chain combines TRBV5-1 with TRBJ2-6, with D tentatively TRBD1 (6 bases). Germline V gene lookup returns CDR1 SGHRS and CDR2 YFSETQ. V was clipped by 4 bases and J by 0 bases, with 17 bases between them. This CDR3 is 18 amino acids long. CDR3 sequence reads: CASSARTVLISGANVLTF. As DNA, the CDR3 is TGCGCCAGCAGCGCGAGGACAGTACTCATCTCTGGGGCCAACGTCCTGACTTTC.

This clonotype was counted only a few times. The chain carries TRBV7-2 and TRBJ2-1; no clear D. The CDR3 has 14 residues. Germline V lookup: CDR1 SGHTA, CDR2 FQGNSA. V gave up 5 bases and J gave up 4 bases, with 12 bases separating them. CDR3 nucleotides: TGTGCCAGCAGCGACTTCCGGATGTACAATGAGCAGTTCTTC. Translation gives CASSDFRMYNEQFF.